This is a list of T cell receptor beta chains from one sample in a study of a mutant IDH1 vaccine in newly diagnosed glioma. These TCRs are of unknown antigen specificity. Clones were read by immunoSEQ multiplex PCR, and TCRdb kept only the in-frame ones, dropping some. Here the sample spans 50,000 to 85,000 clones, 84% being singletons. Here the sequenced sample was PBMCs, taken from a glioma patient whose treatment included an IDH1 peptide vaccine. These receptors were obtained from a man between 18 and 35 years old with glioma. The CDR3 runs from the conserved cysteine through the conserved F or W. Fields, in order: clone size, D gene, V gene, J gene, CDR3 protein, CDR3 DNA. A D gene is named only where the DNA matches it firmly. Not all rows give a size; the values are once, few, many and, for expanded clones, a class.

NA,NA,TRBV7-3,TRBJ2-2,CASSLMGERTGELFF,TGTGCCAGCAGCTTAATGGGGGAGAGGACCGGGGAGCTGTTTTTT
once,TRBD1,TRBV14,TRBJ1-6,CASSQGRQGATRLHF,TGTGCCAGCAGCCAAGGGCGCCAGGGGGCTACTCGCCTCCACTTT
NA,NA,TRBV10-3,TRBJ1-1,CAISARDGKTDTEAFF,TGTGCCATCAGTGCCAGGGACGGGAAGACGGACACTGAAGCTTTCTTT
few,TRBD1,TRBV5-4,TRBJ2-7,CASSTPGQGKGKQYF,TGTGCCAGCAGCACGCCGGGACAGGGTAAAGGGAAGCAGTACTTC
NA,NA,TRBV5-6,TRBJ1-3,CASSVGPLGRTGNTIYF,TGTGCCAGCAGCGTTGGACCCCTCGGACGTACTGGAAACACCATATATTTT
NA,NA,TRBV7-9,TRBJ1-1,CASSLGGMNTEAFF,TGTGCCAGCAGCTTGGGGGGGATGAACACTGAAGCTTTCTTT
NA,TRBD1,TRBV28,TRBJ1-5,CASSPYRGGASNQPQHF,TGTGCCAGCAGTCCGTACAGAGGGGGCGCGAGTAATCAGCCCCAGCATTTT
NA,NA,TRBV5-8,TRBJ2-3,CASSLGQPTGTDTQYF,TGTGCCAGCAGCTTGGGTCAGCCCACCGGCACAGATACGCAGTATTTT
NA,TRBD2,TRBV7-3,TRBJ2-7,CASSLMGGNEQYF,TGTGCCAGCAGCTTAATGGGGGGGAACGAGCAGTACTTC
NA,NA,TRBV19,TRBJ2-5,CASSVRTSYQETQYF,TGTGCCAGTAGTGTGAGGACAAGCTACCAAGAGACCCAGTACTTC
NA,NA,TRBV30,TRBJ1-5,CAAKWVRSNQPQHF,TGTGCTGCAAAGTGGGTGAGGAGCAATCAGCCCCAGCATTTT
NA,NA,TRBV18,TRBJ1-5,CASSPKAGGTNQPQHF,TGTGCCAGCTCACCAAAGGCAGGCGGTACCAATCAGCCCCAGCATTTT
once,TRBD1,TRBV7-2,TRBJ2-7,CASSPGGQGFYEQYF,TGTGCCAGCAGCCCAGGGGGACAGGGGTTCTACGAGCAGTACTTC
NA,NA,TRBV5-1,TRBJ1-5,CASSLGLGYNQPQHF,TGCGCCAGCAGCTTGGGATTGGGATACAATCAGCCCCAGCATTTT
NA,TRBD1,TRBV28,TRBJ1-4,CASRPWDRSTNEKLFF,TGTGCCAGCAGACCCTGGGACAGATCAACTAATGAAAAACTGTTTTTT
NA,NA,TRBV7-9,TRBJ2-7,CASSPQGMGLYEQYF,TGTGCCAGCAGCCCGCAGGGTATGGGCCTCTACGAGCAGTACTTC
NA,NA,TRBV28,TRBJ2-7,CASSFSTGLLSYEQYF,TGTGCCAGCAGCTTTAGTACAGGGTTACTTTCCTACGAGCAGTACTTC
NA,NA,TRBV29-1,TRBJ1-3,CSASLRGIDGNTIYF,TGCAGCGCCAGTCTCAGAGGGATTGACGGAAACACCATATATTTT
once,NA,TRBV5-5,TRBJ2-7,CASSLEAGRGKAYEQYF,TGTGCCAGCAGCTTGGAGGCCGGTCGGGGGAAAGCCTACGAGCAGTACTTC
NA,NA,TRBV7-2,TRBJ1-1,CASSLLQGFTEAFF,TGTGCCAGCAGCTTACTCCAGGGGTTCACTGAAGCTTTCTTT
once,NA,TRBV2,TRBJ1-4,CASSEQASNEKLFF,TGTGCCAGCAGTGAACAGGCGTCTAATGAAAAACTGTTTTTT
NA,NA,TRBV7-6,TRBJ1-3,CASSLGDSDGNTIYF,TGTGCCAGCAGCTTAGGCGACAGTGACGGAAACACCATATATTTT
few,NA,TRBV27,TRBJ1-1,CASSLGHGEAFF,TGTGCCAGCAGCCTGGGACACGGTGAAGCTTTCTTT